This entry lists 10 T cell receptor beta chains sequenced from one sample in a study of a mutant IDH1 vaccine in newly diagnosed glioma. Generated by immunoSEQ multiplex PCR, the TCRdb table keeps only in-frame clones and is missing some. The repertoire has roughly 61,000 clones, 80% of them found once; the top ten carry about 6%. Their specific antigens are unknown. Sample time point: week 11, during vaccination. All doses held 300 ug of mutant IDH1 20-mer peptide, with topical imiquimod. Source: PBMCs, taken from a glioma patient whose treatment included an IDH1 peptide vaccine. The receptors shown here come from a man aged 45-65 years with glioma.

This chain connects TRBV7-6 to TRBJ1-1, with D uncertain. CDR1 is SGHVS and CDR2 is FNYEAQ in the germline V gene. The CDR3 consists of 16 residues. With 7 bases removed from V and 0 bases from J, the gap between germline ends came to 18 bases. Here the CDR3 DNA reads TGTGCCAGCAACCCGTCGGGCGGACTCATGAACACTGAAGCTTTCTTT. It specifies CASNPSGGLMNTEAFF.

This chain uses TRBV6-5 with TRBJ1-4; 7 bases fit TRBD1. V lost 5 bases and J lost 6; bases outside the gene matches: 3. Per germline, CDR1 MNHEY and CDR2 SVGAGI. The length of the CDR3 is 13 residues. DNA of the CDR3: TGTGCCAGCAGTCGACAGGGTGATGAAAAACTGTTTTTT. It specifies CASSRQGDEKLFF.

The chain recombines TRBV5-8 with TRBJ2-1; tentatively, D is TRBD2 (6 bases). Trimming left V 2 bases short and J 6 bases short, with 12 bases between. The CDR3 length is 14 residues. The germline V gene has CDR1 SGHTS and CDR2 YDEGEE. In DNA form, the CDR3 reads TGTGCCAGCAGCTTAACGGGAGTAGGCAATGAGCAGTTCTTC. Its protein product is CASSLTGVGNEQFF. Based on the CDR3 plus reference TRBV5-8 and TRBJ2-1, the full variable domain is EAGVTQSPTHLIKTRGQQATLRCSPISGHTSVYWYQQALGLGLQFLLWYDEGEERNRGNFPPRFSGRQFPNYSSELNVNALELEDSALYLCASSLTGVGNEQFFGPGTRLTVL.

This chain links TRBV16 with TRBJ1-5; D not resolved. This CDR3 is built from 16 residues. The V and J ends lost 4 bases and 1 base respectively, with 14 bases between them. From germline, CDR1 is KGHSY and CDR2 FQNENV. CDR3 sequence: CASSRGISGSNQPQHF. The DNA of the CDR3 is TGTGCCAGCAGCCGCGGGATTTCGGGAAGCAATCAGCCCCAGCATTTT.

The gene calls are TRBV5-8 and TRBJ2-7, with D tentatively TRBD1 (6 bases). Germline CDR1 is SGHTS and CDR2 is YDEGEE. The CDR3 runs 13 residues. V was pared by 4 bases and J by 3 bases, with 11 bases between. The CDR3 bases are TGTGCCAGCAGCAAAGACAGGCTCTACGAGCAGTACTTC. This codes for CASSKDRLYEQYF.

The gene calls are TRBV29-1 and TRBJ2-5, with 7 bases fitting TRBD2. The CDR3 has 11 residues. Trimming removed 7 bases from V and 1 base from J; junction bases left unmatched: 0. Germline assignment: CDR1 SQVTM and CDR2 ANQGSEA. CDR3 DNA sequence: TGCAGCGGGGGGGGCCAAGAGACCCAGTACTTC. It encodes CSGGGQETQYF.

CDR3 protein: CASSWSGTADTYEQYF. The DNA for the CDR3 is TGCGCCAGCAGCTGGTCCGGGACAGCGGACACCTACGAGCAGTACTTC. The chain carries TRBV5-1 and TRBJ2-7, with 7 bases aligning to TRBD1. Germline V gives CDR1 SGHRS, CDR2 YFSETQ. J gave up 2 bases and V 3 bases, and 11 bases lay outside the gene matches. CDR3 length: 16 residues.

The chain links TRBV19 to TRBJ1-1; no clear D gene. The V gene lost 0 bases and the J gene lost 1 base, with 9 bases spanning the gap. The CDR3 runs 15 residues. Germline CDR1 and CDR2: LNHDA and SQIVND (reference sequence). The CDR3, as DNA: TGTGCCAGTAGTATAGACCAATCAGGGAACACTGAAGCTTTCTTT. Translation: CASSIDQSGNTEAFF.

The chain joins TRBV5-4 to TRBJ2-7; D possibly corresponds to TRBD2 (6 bases). The CDR3 consists of 13 residues. V was trimmed by 2 bases and J by 6 bases, leaving 12 bases between them. From germline, CDR1 is SGHNT and CDR2 YYREEE (reference sequence). CDR3 sequence: CASSLPTSTEQYF. Here the CDR3 DNA reads TGTGCCAGCAGCTTACCTACTAGCACCGAGCAGTACTTC.

The V call is TRBV7-2, the J call TRBJ1-5; D is possibly TRBD1 (5 bases). Germline-derived CDR1 and CDR2 are SGHTA and FQGNSA. V lost 2 bases, J lost 8 bases, and 10 bases lay in between. This CDR3 is built from 13 residues. This CDR3 reads CASSLSQGEPQHF. For the CDR3, the DNA is TGTGCCAGCAGCTTAAGCCAGGGTGAGCCCCAGCATTTT.